This T cell receptor (beta chain) was observed in a study of blood T cell repertoires in COVID-19. Across the study: Specimens from acute and convalescent COVID-19 originated in the United States, Italy and Spain. Nucleic acid was either cDNA or gDNA, and it came from T cells, B-cell-depleted T cells, or PBMCs.

CDR1 WSHSY and CDR2 SAAADI come from the germline V gene. The CDR3 has 18 amino acids. The V gene lost 4 bases and the J gene lost 5 bases, with 26 bases spanning the gap. Original handling: Nucleated cell counts were estimated from reference gene primer amplification. Assay used: immunoSEQ multiplex PCR; TCRdb lists only in-frame clones, some missing. V, J and clone size reflect that table, while D and trimming were determined from the DNA. The sample has about 270,000 clones, approximately 89% seen once; the top ten hold about 10%. Sequenced sample: peripheral blood. This rearrangement joins TRBV10-2 to TRBJ1-2, with D unclear. This TCR was recovered from a middle-aged man with active or convalescent COVID-19. In DNA form, the CDR3 reads TGCGCCAGCAGTGGGCCCGAGGGAATCAACAGCGCGGATTATGGCTACACCTTC. This sequence encodes CASSGPEGINSADYGYTF.